This TCR beta chain appears in the sequencing data of a study of glioma-infiltrating T cells. Broader study findings: Non-neoplastic patients had below-expected tissue-blood divergence, while all gliomas exceeded expectation. Only very few CDR3 sequences appeared in both tissue and blood.

This clonotype was detected a few times. Its antigen remains unknown. TCR alpha and beta CDR3 regions were amplified from RNA using iRepertoire nested multiplex PCR. One-step reverse transcription and amplification started from about 100-400 ng of tissue mRNA or PBMC total RNA. TCRdb itself ran the multiplex PCR reads through MiXCR, one entry per CDR3 protein. The sample shows about 180,000 distinct CDR3 sequences, around 42% of them seen only once. The CDR3 loop spans 13 amino acids. CDR1 and CDR2 (germline): SEHNR, FQNEAQ (reference sequence). Trimming stripped 0 bases from V and 5 bases from J, with 6 bases between.

Sequenced: glioma tissue, nonneoplastic brain tissue, or PBMCs (not recorded which). The chain links TRBV7-9 to TRBJ2-3; possible D gene TRBD2, 6 bases. This receptor was obtained from a human donor with low-grade glioma or glioblastoma, undergoing nonglioma brain surgery, or in good health (not recorded which). The chain's CDR3 is CASSLAGGDTQYF. CDR3 nucleotides: TGTGCCAGCAGCTTAGCGGGAGGAGATACGCAGTATTTT.